This T cell receptor (beta chain) came from a study of control samples from healthy donors and cancer patients. Assay used: immunoSEQ multiplex PCR; TCRdb lists only in-frame clones, some missing. The sample lists approximately 230,000 clones, approximately 80% occurring once. CDR3 length: 15 amino acids. The germline V gene has CDR1 SGHRS and CDR2 YFSETQ. Trimming left V 0 bases short and J 0 bases short, with 7 bases between. The J gene is TRBJ1-5, the V gene TRBV5-1; D gene unclear. This TCR derives from a woman aged 60-70 years with lung cancer. Specimen: PBMCs. The CDR3 loop reads CASSLAGYSNQPQHF. The CDR3 nucleotides are TGCGCCAGCAGCTTGGCTGGGTATAGCAATCAGCCCCAGCATTTT.